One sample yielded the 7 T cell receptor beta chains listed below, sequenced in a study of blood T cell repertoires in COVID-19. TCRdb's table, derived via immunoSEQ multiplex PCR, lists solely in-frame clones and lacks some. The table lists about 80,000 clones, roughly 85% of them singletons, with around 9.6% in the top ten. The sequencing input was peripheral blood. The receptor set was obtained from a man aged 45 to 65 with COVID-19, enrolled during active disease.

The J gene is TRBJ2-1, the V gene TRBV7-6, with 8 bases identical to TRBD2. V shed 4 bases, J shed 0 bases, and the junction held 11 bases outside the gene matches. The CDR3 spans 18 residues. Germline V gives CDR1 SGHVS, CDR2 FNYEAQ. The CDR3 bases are TGTGCCAGCAGCTCCCAGCTAGCGGGTCGAAGCTCCTACAATGAGCAGTTCTTC. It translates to CASSSQLAGRSSYNEQFF.

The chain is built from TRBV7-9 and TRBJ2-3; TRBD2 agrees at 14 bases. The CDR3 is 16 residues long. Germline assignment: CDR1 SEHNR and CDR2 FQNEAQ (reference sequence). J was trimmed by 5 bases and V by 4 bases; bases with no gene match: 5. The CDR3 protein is CASSWGLAGDQDTQYF. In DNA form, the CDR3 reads TGTGCCAGCAGCTGGGGACTAGCGGGAGATCAAGATACGCAGTATTTT.

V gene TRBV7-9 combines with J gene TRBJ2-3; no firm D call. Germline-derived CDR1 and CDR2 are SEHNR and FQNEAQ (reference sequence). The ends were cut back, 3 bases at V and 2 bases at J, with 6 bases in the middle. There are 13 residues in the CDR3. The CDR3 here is CASSLADTDTQYF. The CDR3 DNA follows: TGTGCCAGCAGCTTGGCGGACACAGATACGCAGTATTTT.

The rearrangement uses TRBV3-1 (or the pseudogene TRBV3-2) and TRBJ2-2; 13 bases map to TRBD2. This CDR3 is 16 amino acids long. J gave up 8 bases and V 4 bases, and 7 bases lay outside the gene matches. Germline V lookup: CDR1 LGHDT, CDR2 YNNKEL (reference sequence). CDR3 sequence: CASSLRTSGSKGELFF. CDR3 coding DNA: TGTGCCAGCAGCCTTCGGACTAGCGGGAGTAAAGGGGAGCTGTTTTTT.

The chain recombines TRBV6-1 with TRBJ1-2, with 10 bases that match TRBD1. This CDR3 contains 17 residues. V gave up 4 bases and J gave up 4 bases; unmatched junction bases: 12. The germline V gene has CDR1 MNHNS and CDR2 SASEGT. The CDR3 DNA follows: TGTGCCAGCAGTGCACCAACTACCGGGACAGGGGTCTATGGCTACACCTTC. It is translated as CASSAPTTGTGVYGYTF.

The CDR3 DNA reads TGTGCCAGCAGCTCTGAGGGTAGCGGGTGGGTCCAAGAGACCCAGTACTTC. Amino acid sequence: CASSSEGSGWVQETQYF. V and J are TRBV9 and TRBJ2-5; TRBD2 matches 7 bases. The germline gives CDR1 SGDLS, CDR2 YYNGEE. The CDR3 runs to 17 residues. The junction had 13 bases not matched to a gene; V was cut back by 4 bases and J by 1 base.

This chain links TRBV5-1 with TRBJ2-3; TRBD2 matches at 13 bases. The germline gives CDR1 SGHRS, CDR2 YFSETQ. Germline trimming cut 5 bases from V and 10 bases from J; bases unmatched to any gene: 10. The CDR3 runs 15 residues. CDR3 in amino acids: CASRRTSGRELAQYF. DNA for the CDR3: TGCGCCAGCAGGCGGACTAGCGGGAGAGAATTGGCGCAGTATTTT.